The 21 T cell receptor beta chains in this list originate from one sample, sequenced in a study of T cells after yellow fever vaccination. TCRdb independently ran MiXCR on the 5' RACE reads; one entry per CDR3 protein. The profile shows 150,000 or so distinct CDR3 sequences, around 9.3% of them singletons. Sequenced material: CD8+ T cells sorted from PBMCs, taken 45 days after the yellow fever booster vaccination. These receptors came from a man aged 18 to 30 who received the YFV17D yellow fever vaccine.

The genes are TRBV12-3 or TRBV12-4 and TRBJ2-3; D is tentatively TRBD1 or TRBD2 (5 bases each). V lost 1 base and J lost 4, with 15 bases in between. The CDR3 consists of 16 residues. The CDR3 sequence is CASSLVAGASPDTQYF. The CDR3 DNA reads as TGTGCCAGCAGTTTAGTGGCCGGGGCTTCTCCAGATACGCAGTATTTT.

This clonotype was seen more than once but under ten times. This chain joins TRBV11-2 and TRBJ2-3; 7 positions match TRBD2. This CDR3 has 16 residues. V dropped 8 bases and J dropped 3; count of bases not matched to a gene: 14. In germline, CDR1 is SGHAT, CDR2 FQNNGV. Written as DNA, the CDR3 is TGTGCCAGCCGATTACCCCTTTCTAGCGGAACAGATACGCAGTATTTT. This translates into CASRLPLSSGTDTQYF.

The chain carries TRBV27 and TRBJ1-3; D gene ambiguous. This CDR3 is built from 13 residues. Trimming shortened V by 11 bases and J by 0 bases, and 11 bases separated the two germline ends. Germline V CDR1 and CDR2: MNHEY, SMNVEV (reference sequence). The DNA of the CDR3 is TGTGCCTCAGGAGCGGACTCTGGAAACACCATATATTTT. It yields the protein CASGADSGNTIYF.

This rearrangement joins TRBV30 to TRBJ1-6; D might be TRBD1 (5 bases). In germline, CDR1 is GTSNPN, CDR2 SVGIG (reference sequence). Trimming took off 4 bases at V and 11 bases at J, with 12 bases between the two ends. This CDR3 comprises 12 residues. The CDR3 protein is CAWKDEGAPLHF. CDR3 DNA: TGTGCCTGGAAGGACGAAGGGGCACCCCTCCACTTT.

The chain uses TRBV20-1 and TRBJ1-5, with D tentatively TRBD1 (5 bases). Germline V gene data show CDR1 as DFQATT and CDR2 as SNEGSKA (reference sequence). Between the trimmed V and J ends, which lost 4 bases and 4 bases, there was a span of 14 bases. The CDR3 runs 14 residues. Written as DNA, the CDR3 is TGCAGTGCTACCGACAGACAAAAGAATCAGCCCCAGCATTTT. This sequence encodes CSATDRQKNQPQHF.

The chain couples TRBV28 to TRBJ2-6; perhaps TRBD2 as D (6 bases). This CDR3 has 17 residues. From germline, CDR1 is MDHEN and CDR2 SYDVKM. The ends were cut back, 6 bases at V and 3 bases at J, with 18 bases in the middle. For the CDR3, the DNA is TGTGCCAGCAGGACTGCCAGGACGGGGGTTGGGGCCAACGTCCTGACTTTC. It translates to CASRTARTGVGANVLTF.

The CDR3 sequence is CASSQNGANVLTF. CDR3 DNA sequence: TGTGCCAGTTCACAGAATGGGGCCAACGTCCTGACTTTC. J is TRBJ2-6 and V is TRBV19; no clear D. Deletions cut 8 bases from V and 3 bases from J, with 8 bases between. CDR1 is LNHDA and CDR2 is SQIVND in the germline V gene (reference sequence). The CDR3 runs 13 residues.

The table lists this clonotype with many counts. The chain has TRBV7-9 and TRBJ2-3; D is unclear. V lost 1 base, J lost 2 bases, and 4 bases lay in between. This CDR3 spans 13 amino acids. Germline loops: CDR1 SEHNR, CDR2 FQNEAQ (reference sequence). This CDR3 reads CASSLENTDTQYF. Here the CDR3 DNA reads TGTGCCAGCAGCTTAGAGAACACAGATACGCAGTATTTT. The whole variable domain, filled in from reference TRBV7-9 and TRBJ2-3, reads DTGVSQNPRHKITKRGQNVTFRCDPISEHNRLYWYRQTLGQGPEFLTYFQNEAQLEKSRLLSDRFSAERPKGSFSTLEIQRTEQGDSAMYLCASSLENTDTQYFGPGTRLTVL.

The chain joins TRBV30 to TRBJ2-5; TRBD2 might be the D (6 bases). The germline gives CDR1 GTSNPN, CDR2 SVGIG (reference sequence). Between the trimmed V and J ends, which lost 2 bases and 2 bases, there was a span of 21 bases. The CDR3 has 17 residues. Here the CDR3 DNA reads TGTGCCTGGAGTTTAGAGTGGGCGGGGCCGTTTCAAGAGACCCAGTACTTC. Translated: CAWSLEWAGPFQETQYF.

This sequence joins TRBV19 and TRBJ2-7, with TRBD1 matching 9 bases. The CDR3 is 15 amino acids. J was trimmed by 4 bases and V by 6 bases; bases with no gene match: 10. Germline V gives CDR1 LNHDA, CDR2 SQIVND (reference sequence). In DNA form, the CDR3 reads TGTGCCAGTAGCGGGGCCAGGACAGGGGAGTACGAGCAGTACTTC. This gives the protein CASSGARTGEYEQYF. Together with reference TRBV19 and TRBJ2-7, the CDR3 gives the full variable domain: DGGITQSPKYLFRKEGQNVTLSCEQNLNHDAMYWYRQDPGQGLRLIYYSQIVNDFQKGDIAEGYSVSREKKESFPLTVTSAQKNPTAFYLCASSGARTGEYEQYFGPGTRLTVT.

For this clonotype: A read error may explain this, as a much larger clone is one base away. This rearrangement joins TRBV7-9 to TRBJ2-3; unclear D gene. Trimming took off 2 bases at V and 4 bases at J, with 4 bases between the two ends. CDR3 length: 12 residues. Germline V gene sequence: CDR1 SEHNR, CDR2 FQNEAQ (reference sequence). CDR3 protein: CASSLRPDTQYF. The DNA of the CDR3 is TGTGCCAGCAGCTTACGCCCAGATACGCAGTATTTT.

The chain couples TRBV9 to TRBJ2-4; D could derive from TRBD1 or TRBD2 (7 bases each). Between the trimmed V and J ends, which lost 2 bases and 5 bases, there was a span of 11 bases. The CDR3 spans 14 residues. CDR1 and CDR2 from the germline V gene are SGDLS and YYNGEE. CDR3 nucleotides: TGTGCCAGCAGCGTGGGAGGGGGCGAAAACATTCAGTACTTC. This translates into CASSVGGGENIQYF.

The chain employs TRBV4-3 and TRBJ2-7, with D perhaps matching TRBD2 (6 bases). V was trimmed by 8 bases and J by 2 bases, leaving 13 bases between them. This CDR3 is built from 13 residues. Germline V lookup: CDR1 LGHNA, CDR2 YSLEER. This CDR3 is CASSLWGAYEQYV. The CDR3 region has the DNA TGCGCCAGCTCGCTGTGGGGGGCCTACGAGCAGTACGTC.

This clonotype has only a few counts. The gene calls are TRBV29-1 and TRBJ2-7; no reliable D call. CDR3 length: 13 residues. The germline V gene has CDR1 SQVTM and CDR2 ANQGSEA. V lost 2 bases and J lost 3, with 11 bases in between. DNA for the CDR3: TGCAGCGTTGAACTGGGCCCGGTCTACGAGCAGTACTTC. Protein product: CSVELGPVYEQYF.

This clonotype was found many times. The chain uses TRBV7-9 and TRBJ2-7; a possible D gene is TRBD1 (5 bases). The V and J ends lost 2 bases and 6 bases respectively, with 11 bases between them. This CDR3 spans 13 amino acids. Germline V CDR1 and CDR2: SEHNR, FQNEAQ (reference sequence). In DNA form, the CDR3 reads TGTGCCAGCAGCTTAAGGGGTACCGGCGAGCAGTACTTC. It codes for CASSLRGTGEQYF.

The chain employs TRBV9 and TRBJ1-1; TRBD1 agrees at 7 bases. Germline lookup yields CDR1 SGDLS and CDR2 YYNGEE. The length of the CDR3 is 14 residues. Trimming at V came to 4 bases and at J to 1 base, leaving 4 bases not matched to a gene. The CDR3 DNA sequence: TGTGCCAGCAGCCCCCGACAGGGGAACACTGAAGCTTTCTTT. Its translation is CASSPRQGNTEAFF.

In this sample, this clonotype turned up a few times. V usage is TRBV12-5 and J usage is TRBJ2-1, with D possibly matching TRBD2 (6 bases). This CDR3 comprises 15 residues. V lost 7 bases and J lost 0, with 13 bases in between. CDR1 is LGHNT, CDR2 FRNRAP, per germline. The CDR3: CASVRGTGSYNEQFF. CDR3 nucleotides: TGTGCTAGTGTCCGGGGGACTGGCTCCTACAATGAGCAGTTCTTC. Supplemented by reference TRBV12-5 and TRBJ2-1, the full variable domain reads DARVTQTPRHKVTEMGQEVTMRCQPILGHNTVFWYRQTMMQGLELLAYFRNRAPLDDSGMPKDRFSAEMPDATLATLKIQPSEPRDSAVYFCASVRGTGSYNEQFFGPGTRLTVL.

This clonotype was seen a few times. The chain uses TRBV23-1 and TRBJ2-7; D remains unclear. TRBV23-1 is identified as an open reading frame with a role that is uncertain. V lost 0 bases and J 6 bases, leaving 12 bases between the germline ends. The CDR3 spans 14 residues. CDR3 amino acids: CASSQSRSSVEQYV. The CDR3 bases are TGCGCCAGCAGTCAATCAAGGTCCTCGGTCGAGCAGTACGTC.

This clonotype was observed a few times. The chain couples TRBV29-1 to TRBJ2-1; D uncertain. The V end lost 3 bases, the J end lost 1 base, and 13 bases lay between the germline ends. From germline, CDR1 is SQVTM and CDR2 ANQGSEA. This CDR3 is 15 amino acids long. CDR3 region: CSVEGLEGSYNEQFF. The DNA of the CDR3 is TGCAGCGTTGAGGGGTTAGAAGGATCCTACAATGAGCAGTTCTTC.

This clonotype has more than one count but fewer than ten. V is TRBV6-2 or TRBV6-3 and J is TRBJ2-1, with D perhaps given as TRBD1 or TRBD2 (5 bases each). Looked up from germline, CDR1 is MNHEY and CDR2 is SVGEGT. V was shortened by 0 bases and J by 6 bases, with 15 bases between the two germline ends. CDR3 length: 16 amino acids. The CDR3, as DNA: TGTGCCAGCAGTTACTCGCCGGTTGAAGGGACCAATGAGCAGTTCTTC. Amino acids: CASSYSPVEGTNEQFF.

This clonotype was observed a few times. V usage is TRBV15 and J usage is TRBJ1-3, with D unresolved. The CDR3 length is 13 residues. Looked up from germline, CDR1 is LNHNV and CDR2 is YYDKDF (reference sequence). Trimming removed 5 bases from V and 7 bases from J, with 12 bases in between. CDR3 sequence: CATSPENPNTIYF. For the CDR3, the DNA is TGTGCCACCAGCCCGGAAAACCCGAACACCATATATTTT. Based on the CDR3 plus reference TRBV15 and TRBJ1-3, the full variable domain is DAMVIQNPRYQVTQFGKPVTLSCSQTLNHNVMYWYQQKSSQAPKLLFHYYDKDFNNEADTPDNFQSRRPNTSFCFLDIRSPGLGDTAMYLCATSPENPNTIYFGEGSWLTVV.